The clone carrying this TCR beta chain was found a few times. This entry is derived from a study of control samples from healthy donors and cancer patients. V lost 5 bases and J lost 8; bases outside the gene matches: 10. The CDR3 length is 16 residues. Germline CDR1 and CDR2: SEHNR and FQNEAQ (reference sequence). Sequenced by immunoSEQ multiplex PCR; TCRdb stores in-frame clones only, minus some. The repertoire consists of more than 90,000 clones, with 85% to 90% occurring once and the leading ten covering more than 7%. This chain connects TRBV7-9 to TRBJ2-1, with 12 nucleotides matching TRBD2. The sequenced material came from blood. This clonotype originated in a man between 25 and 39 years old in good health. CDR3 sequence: CASSAWTSGNGDEQFF. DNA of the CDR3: TGTGCCAGCAGCGCTTGGACTAGCGGGAACGGTGATGAGCAGTTCTTC.